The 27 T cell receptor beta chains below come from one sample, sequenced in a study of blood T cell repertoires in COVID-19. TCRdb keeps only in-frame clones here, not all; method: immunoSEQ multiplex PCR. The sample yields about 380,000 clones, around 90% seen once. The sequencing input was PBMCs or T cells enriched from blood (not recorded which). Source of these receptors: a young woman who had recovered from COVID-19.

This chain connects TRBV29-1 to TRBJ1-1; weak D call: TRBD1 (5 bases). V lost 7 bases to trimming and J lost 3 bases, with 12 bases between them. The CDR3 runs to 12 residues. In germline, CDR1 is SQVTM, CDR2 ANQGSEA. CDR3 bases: TGCAGCGCCCCAGGAGGGGACACTGAAGCTTTCTTT. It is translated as CSAPGGDTEAFF.

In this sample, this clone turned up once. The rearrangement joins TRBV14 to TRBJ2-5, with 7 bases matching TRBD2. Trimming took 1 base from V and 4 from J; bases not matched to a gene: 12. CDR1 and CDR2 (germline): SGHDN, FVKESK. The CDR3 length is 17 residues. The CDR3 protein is CASSQVLRGKTGETQYF. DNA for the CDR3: TGTGCCAGCAGCCAAGTCTTGCGGGGGAAAACAGGAGAGACCCAGTACTTC.

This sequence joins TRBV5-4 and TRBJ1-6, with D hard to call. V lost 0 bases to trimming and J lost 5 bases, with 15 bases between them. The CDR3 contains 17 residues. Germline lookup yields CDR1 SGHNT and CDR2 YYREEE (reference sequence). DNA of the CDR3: TGTGCCAGCAGCTTGGGAAGGCGGGGAAAGGATAATTCACCCCTCCACTTT. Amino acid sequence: CASSLGRRGKDNSPLHF. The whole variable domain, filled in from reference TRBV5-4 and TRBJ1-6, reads ETGVTQSPTHLIKTRGQQVTLRCSSQSGHNTVSWYQQALGQGPQFIFQYYREEENGRGNFPPRFSGLQFPNYSSELNVNALELDDSALYLCASSLGRRGKDNSPLHFGNGTRLTVT.

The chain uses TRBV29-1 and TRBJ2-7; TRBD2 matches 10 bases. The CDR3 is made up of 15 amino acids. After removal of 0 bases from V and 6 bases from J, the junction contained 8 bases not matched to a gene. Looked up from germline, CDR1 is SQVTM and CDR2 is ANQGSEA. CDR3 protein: CSVEDLPGTSVEQYF. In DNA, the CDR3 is TGCAGCGTTGAAGACCTACCCGGGACTAGCGTCGAGCAGTACTTC.

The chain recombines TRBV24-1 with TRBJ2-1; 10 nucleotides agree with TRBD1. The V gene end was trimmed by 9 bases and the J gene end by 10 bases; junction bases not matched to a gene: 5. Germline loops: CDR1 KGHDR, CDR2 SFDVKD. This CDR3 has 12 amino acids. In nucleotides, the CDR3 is TGTGCCACCGGGACAGGGGACGGCGAGCAGTTCTTC. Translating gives CATGTGDGEQFF.

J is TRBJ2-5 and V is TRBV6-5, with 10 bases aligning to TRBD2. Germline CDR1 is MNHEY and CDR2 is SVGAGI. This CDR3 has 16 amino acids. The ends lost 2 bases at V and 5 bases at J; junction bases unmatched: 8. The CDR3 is CASSYPQAGGLETQYF. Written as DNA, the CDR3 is TGTGCCAGCAGTTACCCCCAAGCGGGGGGGCTTGAGACCCAGTACTTC.

This CDR3 is CAISESRLAASYNEQFF. The CDR3 DNA sequence: TGTGCCATCAGTGAGTCTCGTCTAGCGGCATCCTACAATGAGCAGTTCTTC. The chain is built from TRBV10-3 and TRBJ2-1, with 7 bases fitting TRBD2. Trimming at V came to 0 bases and at J to 1 base, leaving 6 bases not matched to a gene. Germline V gene lookup returns CDR1 ENHRY and CDR2 SYGVKD. The CDR3 has 17 residues.

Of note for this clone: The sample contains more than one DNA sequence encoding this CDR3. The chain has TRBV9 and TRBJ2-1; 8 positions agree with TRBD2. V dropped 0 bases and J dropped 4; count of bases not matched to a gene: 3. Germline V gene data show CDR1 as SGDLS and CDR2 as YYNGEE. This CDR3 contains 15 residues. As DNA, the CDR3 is TGTGCCAGCAGCGTAGCAAGCGGGGGTTACAATGAGCAGTTCTTC. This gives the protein CASSVASGGYNEQFF.

The CDR3 is CASGVSGGTDTQYF. CDR3 bases: TGCGCCAGCGGGGTCAGCGGGGGCACAGATACGCAGTATTTT. The rearrangement links TRBV5-1 to TRBJ2-3; 7 nucleotides match TRBD2. Looked up from germline, CDR1 is SGHRS and CDR2 is YFSETQ. V lost 7 bases, J lost 1 base, and 6 bases stayed unmatched. The CDR3 is made up of 14 amino acids. Based on the CDR3 plus reference TRBV5-1 and TRBJ2-3, the full variable domain is KAGVTQTPRYLIKTRGQQVTLSCSPISGHRSVSWYQQTPGQGLQFLFEYFSETQRNKGNFPGRFSGRQFSNSRSEMNVSTLELGDSALYLCASGVSGGTDTQYFGPGTRLTVL.

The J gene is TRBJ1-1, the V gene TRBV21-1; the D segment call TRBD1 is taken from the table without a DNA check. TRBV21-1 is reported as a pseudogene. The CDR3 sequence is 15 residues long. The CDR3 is CASTCTGTSNTEAFF. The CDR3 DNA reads TGTGCCAGCACCTGCACCGGGACATCTAACACTGAAGCTTTCTTT.

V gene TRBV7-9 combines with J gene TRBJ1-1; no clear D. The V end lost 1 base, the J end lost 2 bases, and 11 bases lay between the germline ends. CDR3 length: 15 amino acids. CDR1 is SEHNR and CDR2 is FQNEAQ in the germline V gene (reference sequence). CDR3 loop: CASSLGGVSNTEAFF. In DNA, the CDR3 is TGTGCCAGCAGCTTAGGCGGGGTTAGTAACACTGAAGCTTTCTTT.

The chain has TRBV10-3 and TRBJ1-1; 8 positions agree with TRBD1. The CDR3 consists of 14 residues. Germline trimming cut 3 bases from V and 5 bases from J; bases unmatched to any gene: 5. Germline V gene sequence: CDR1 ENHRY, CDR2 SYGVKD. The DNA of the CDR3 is TGTGCCATCAGTGAAGACAGGGGAGGTACTGAAGCTTTCTTT. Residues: CAISEDRGGTEAFF.

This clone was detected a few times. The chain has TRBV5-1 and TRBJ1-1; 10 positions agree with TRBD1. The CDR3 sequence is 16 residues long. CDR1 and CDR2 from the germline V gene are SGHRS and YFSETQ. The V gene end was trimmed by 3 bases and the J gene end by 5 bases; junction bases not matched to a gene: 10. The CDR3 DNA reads TGCGCCAGCAGCTCCGGGACAGGGGTCATCCAAACTGAAGCTTTCTTT. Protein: CASSSGTGVIQTEAFF.

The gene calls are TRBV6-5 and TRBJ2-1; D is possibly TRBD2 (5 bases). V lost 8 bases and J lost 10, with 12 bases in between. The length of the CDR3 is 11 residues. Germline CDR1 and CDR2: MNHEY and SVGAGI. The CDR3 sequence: CASHWAGEQFF. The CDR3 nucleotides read TGTGCCAGCCACTGGGCGGGCGAGCAGTTCTTC.

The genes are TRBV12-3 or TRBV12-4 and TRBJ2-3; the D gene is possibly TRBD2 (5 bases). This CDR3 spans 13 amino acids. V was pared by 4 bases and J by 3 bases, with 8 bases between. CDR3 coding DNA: TGTGCCAGCAGTTGGGAGTTAACAGATACGCAGTATTTT. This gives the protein CASSWELTDTQYF.

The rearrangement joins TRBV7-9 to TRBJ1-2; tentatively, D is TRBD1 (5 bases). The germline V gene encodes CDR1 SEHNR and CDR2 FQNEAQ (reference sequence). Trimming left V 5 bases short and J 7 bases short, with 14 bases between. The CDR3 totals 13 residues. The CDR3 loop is CASSAGGGSGYTF. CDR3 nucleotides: TGTGCCAGCAGCGCAGGCGGGGGGAGTGGCTACACCTTC.

The CDR3 nucleotides are TGTGCCATCGGCGGACAGGGGGCAGGAGATGGCTACACCTTC. It codes for CAIGGQGAGDGYTF. The rearrangement uses TRBV10-3 and TRBJ1-2; 11 bases are a match to TRBD1. The germline CDR1 and CDR2 sequences are ENHRY and SYGVKD. The trim removed 8 bases at V and 6 bases at J, leaving 8 bases unmatched. This CDR3 comprises 14 residues.

The CDR3 reads CSGEQERNTEAFF. DNA of the CDR3: TGCAGCGGGGAACAGGAACGGAACACTGAAGCTTTCTTT. J is TRBJ1-1 and V is TRBV29-1; a weak D match, TRBD1 (5 bases). The CDR3 has 13 residues. CDR1 is SQVTM and CDR2 is ANQGSEA in the germline V gene. V lost 7 bases and J 1 base, leaving 13 bases between the germline ends.

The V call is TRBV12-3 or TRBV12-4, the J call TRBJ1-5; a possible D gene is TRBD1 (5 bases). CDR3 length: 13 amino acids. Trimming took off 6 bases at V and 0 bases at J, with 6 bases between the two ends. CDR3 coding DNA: TGTGCCAGCAGGACAGATAGCAATCAGCCCCAGCATTTT. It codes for CASRTDSNQPQHF.

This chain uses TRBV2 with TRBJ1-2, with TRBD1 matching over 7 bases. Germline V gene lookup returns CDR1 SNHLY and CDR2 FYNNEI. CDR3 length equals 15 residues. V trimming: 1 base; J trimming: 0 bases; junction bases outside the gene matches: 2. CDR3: CASSEGQGANYGYTF. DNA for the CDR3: TGTGCCAGCAGTGAAGGACAGGGAGCTAACTATGGCTACACCTTC.

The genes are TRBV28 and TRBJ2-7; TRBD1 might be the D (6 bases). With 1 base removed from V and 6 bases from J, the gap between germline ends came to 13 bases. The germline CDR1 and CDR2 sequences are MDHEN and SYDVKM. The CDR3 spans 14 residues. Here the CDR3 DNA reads TGTGCCAGCAGTTTATCCACAGGGCTCCGCGAGCAGTACTTC. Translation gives CASSLSTGLREQYF.

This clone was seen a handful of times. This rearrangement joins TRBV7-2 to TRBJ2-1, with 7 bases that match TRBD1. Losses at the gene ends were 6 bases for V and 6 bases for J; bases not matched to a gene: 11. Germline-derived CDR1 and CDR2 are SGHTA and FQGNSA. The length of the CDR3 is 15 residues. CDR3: CASRMKGADGNEQFF. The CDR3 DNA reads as TGTGCCAGCAGGATGAAGGGGGCAGACGGCAATGAGCAGTTCTTC.

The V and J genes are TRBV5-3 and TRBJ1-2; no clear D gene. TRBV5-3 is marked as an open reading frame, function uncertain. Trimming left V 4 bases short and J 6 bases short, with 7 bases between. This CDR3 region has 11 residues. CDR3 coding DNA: TGTGCCAGAAGCGGGCAACATGGCTACACCTTC. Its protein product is CARSGQHGYTF.

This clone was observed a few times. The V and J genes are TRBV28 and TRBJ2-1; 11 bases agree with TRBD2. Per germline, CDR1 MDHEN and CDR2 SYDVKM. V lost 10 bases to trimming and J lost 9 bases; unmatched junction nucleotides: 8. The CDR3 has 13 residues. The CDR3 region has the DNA TGTGCCACCCGACTAGCGGGGCTCGGTGAGCAGTTCTTC. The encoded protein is CATRLAGLGEQFF.

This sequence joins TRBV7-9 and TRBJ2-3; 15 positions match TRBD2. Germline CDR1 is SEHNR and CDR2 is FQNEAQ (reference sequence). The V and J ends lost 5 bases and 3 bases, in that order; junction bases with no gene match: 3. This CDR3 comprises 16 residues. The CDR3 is CASSLGLAGGTDTQYF. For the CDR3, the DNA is TGTGCCAGCAGCCTCGGACTAGCGGGGGGGACAGATACGCAGTATTTT.

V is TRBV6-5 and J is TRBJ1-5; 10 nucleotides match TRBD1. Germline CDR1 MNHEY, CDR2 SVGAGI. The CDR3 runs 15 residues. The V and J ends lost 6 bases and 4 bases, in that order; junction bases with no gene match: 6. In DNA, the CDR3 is TGTGCCAGCAGCCTAAGGGACAGGGGAAATCAGCCCCAGCATTTT. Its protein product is CASSLRDRGNQPQHF.

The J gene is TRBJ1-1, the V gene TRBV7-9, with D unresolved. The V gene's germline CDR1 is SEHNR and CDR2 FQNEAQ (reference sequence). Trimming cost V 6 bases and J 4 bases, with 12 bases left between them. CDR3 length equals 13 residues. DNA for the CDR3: TGTGCCAGCAGGTCTATCGGGGTCACTGAAGCTTTCTTT. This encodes CASRSIGVTEAFF. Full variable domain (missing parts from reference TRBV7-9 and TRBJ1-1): DTGVSQNPRHKITKRGQNVTFRCDPISEHNRLYWYRQTLGQGPEFLTYFQNEAQLEKSRLLSDRFSAERPKGSFSTLEIQRTEQGDSAMYLCASRSIGVTEAFFGQGTRLTVV.